Listed here are 8 T cell receptor beta chains from one sample, sequenced in a study of regulatory T cells in long-lasting Graves disease. Noted time point: persistent/refractory GD, antithyroid drugs over 5 years with positive TRAb. RNA extracted from PBMCs served as the sequencing template. Researchers made TCR beta libraries by using iRepertoire HTBI primers and running Arm-PCR on CDR3 regions. TCRdb re-called the multiplex PCR reads with MiXCR, one entry per CDR3 protein. Of approximately 400,000 distinct CDR3 sequences listed, around 23% are singletons. The material sequenced was peripheral blood mononuclear cells (PBMCs), taken when the disease was refractory, from a patient treated with antithyroid drugs. Source of these receptors: a woman aged 40 to 50 with Graves disease.

The CDR3 spells CASSQGLGRRTGNTIYF. CDR3 coding DNA: TGTGCCAGCAGCCAGGGATTAGGACGGAGGACTGGAAACACCATATATTTT. The rearrangement joins TRBV14 to TRBJ1-3; no definite D call. The CDR3 has 17 amino acids. V was pared by 3 bases and J by 2 bases, with 17 bases between. Looked up from germline, CDR1 is SGHDN and CDR2 is FVKESK.

At least ten counts were recorded for this clonotype. This sequence joins TRBV12-3 or TRBV12-4 and TRBJ1-6; 8 nucleotides match TRBD1. V gave up 6 bases and J gave up 7 bases; unmatched junction bases: 5. This CDR3 is 14 amino acids long. The CDR3 spells CASSGQGWNSPLHF. The CDR3 region has the DNA TGTGCCAGCAGCGGACAGGGCTGGAATTCACCCCTCCACTTT.

The chain carries TRBV12-3 or TRBV12-4 and TRBJ2-1; 11 nucleotides match TRBD2. The V segment lost 4 bases and the J segment 8 bases; nucleotides outside the gene matches: 10. The CDR3 contains 16 residues. Written as DNA, the CDR3 is TGTGCCAGCAGTTCCGGACTAGCGGGCGGGGGAGATGAGCAGTTCTTC. Translation gives CASSSGLAGGGDEQFF.

As regards this clonotype: This may arise from a read error, as a much more abundant clone is one base away. No conserved phenylalanine or tryptophan is present at the end of the CDR3, so a read error is the likely explanation. This chain joins TRBV27 and TRBJ1-5; D perhaps matches TRBD1 (5 bases). With 4 bases removed from V and 2 bases from J, the gap between germline ends came to 12 bases. The CDR3 extends over 15 amino acids. CDR1 is MNHEY, CDR2 SMNVEV, per germline (reference sequence). The CDR3: CASSSRQIGNQPQHS. CDR3 nucleotide sequence: TGTGCCAGCAGTTCCCGACAGATAGGCAATCAGCCCCAGCATTCT.

This chain uses TRBV3-1 with TRBJ2-2; 7 nucleotides line up with TRBD1. The germline CDR1 and CDR2 sequences are LGHDT and YNNKEL (reference sequence). V gave up 4 bases and J gave up 2 bases; unmatched junction bases: 7. The CDR3 is 16 amino acids. The CDR3 loop reads CASSPKGQINTGELFF. The CDR3 DNA follows: TGTGCCAGCAGCCCCAAGGGACAGATTAACACCGGGGAGCTGTTTTTT. Full variable domain (outside the CDR3, taken from reference TRBV3-1 and TRBJ2-2): DTAVSQTPKYLVTQMGNDKSIKCEQNLGHDTMYWYKQDSKKFLKIMFSYNNKELIINETVPNRFSPKSPDKAHLNLHINSLELGDSAVYFCASSPKGQINTGELFFGEGSRLTVL.

This clonotype was seen only a few times. The chain couples TRBV5-1 to TRBJ2-7; no definite D call. The germline gives CDR1 SGHRS, CDR2 YFSETQ. This CDR3 has 14 amino acids. V shed 2 bases and J shed 2 bases, with 11 bases lying between them. CDR3 nucleotide sequence: TGCGCCAGCAGCTTTCAAGCAGCCACCTACGAGCAGTACTTC. As protein: CASSFQAATYEQYF.

This clonotype was observed many times. The genes are TRBV11-2 and TRBJ2-2; a possible D gene is TRBD2 (6 bases). This CDR3 contains 14 residues. The germline V gene has CDR1 SGHAT and CDR2 FQNNGV. Trimming took 1 base from V and 6 from J, leaving 9 bases between them. The CDR3 loop is CASSLAGGAGELFF. DNA of the CDR3: TGTGCCAGCAGCTTAGCTGGAGGGGCCGGGGAGCTGTTTTTT.

This clonotype has ten or more counts. The chain joins TRBV2 to TRBJ2-5; TRBD2 agrees at 11 bases. CDR1 and CDR2 (germline): SNHLY, FYNNEI. With V trimmed by 6 bases and J by 1 base, 4 bases remained unmatched. The CDR3 consists of 15 residues. The CDR3 is CASSGTSGLQETQYF. In DNA, the CDR3 is TGTGCCAGCAGCGGGACTAGCGGCCTCCAAGAGACCCAGTACTTC.